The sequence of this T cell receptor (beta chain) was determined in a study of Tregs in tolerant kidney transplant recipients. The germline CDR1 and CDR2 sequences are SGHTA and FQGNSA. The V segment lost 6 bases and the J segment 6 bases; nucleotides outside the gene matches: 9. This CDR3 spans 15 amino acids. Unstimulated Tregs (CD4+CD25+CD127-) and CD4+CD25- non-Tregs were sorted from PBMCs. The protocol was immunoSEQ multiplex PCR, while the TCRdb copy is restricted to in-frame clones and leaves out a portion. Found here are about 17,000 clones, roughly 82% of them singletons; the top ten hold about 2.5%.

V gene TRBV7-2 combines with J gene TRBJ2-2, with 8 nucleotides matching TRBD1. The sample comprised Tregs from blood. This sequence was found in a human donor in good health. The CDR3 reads CASRPDRGLAGELFF. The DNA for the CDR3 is TGTGCCAGCAGACCAGACAGGGGTTTGGCCGGGGAGCTGTTTTTT.